The 32 T cell receptor beta chains presented below share a single source sample, sequenced in a study of shared clonotypes between healthy human individuals. Terminally differentiated effector memory CD45RA+ cells were excluded by CCR7 positive selection of CD45RO-negative cells. Here immunoSEQ multiplex PCR was the method, and the copy in TCRdb shows in-frame clones only, minus some. Among 2 million or so clones, about 94% were seen once, and the ten largest hold about 1.1%. Sample: naive CD8+ T cells sorted from blood. All receptors derive from a man between 18 and 35 years old in good health.

J is TRBJ2-5 and V is TRBV25-1; D uncertain. CDR3 length equals 13 residues. Germline CDR1 MGHDK, CDR2 SYGVNS. The V and J ends lost 7 bases and 2 bases respectively, with 11 bases between them. The CDR3 reads CASKGNGQETQYF. In DNA form, the CDR3 reads TGTGCCAGCAAAGGGAACGGACAAGAGACCCAGTACTTC.

The rearrangement uses TRBV4-3 and TRBJ2-3; TRBD2 matches 7 bases. CDR3 length: 16 residues. The V and J ends lost 0 bases and 0 bases, in that order; junction bases with no gene match: 3. CDR1 and CDR2 (germline): LGHNA, YSLEER. CDR3 in amino acids: CASSQEGEGSTDTQYF. In nucleotides, the CDR3 is TGCGCCAGCAGCCAAGAGGGGGAGGGCAGCACAGATACGCAGTATTTT.

This clone was detected a few times. V gene TRBV10-2 combines with J gene TRBJ1-1; no definite D call. Germline assignment: CDR1 WSHSY and CDR2 SAAADI. The CDR3 covers 10 residues. Trimming left V 3 bases short and J 5 bases short, with 1 base between. CDR3 sequence: CASSETEAFF. As DNA, the CDR3 is TGCGCCAGCAGTGAAACTGAAGCTTTCTTT.

The rearrangement links TRBV5-6 to TRBJ2-5, with TRBD1 identical over 9 bases. Germline CDR1 and CDR2: SGHDT and YYEEEE. The V gene end was trimmed by 3 bases and the J gene end by 3 bases; junction bases not matched to a gene: 3. This CDR3 is built from 14 residues. The CDR3 DNA reads TGTGCCAGCAGCTGGGGACAGGGAAAAGAGACCCAGTACTTC. Translated: CASSWGQGKETQYF.

This chain joins TRBV6-5 and TRBJ2-7; D is perhaps TRBD1 (6 bases). Germline CDR1 is MNHEY and CDR2 is SVGAGI. V was cut by 4 bases and J by 0 bases, with 10 bases left in between. The CDR3 runs to 14 residues. CDR3 loop: CASSFDRSSYEQYF. The DNA of the CDR3 is TGTGCCAGCAGTTTTGACAGGAGCTCCTACGAGCAGTACTTC.

This rearrangement joins TRBV9 to TRBJ1-6; no definite D call. The germline V gene encodes CDR1 SGDLS and CDR2 YYNGEE. The CDR3 runs to 13 residues. V lost 4 bases to trimming and J lost 9 bases, with 11 bases between them. DNA of the CDR3: TGTGCCAGCAGCCCCGGGGTTCGTTCACCCCTCCACTTT. Translating gives CASSPGVRSPLHF.

On this clone itself: Other DNA sequences of this sample code for an identical CDR3. The V call is TRBV28, the J call TRBJ2-7, with TRBD1 identical over 7 bases. CDR3 length equals 14 residues. V lost 6 bases and J lost 2; bases outside the gene matches: 7. Germline CDR1 MDHEN, CDR2 SYDVKM. The DNA for the CDR3 is TGTGCCAGCAGCCTACAGGGGACCACCTACGAGCAGTACTTC. It specifies CASSLQGTTYEQYF. Looking up the rest from reference TRBV28 and TRBJ2-7 gives the full variable domain: DVKVTQSSRYLVKRTGEKVFLECVQDMDHENMFWYRQDPGLGLRLIYFSYDVKMKEKGDIPEGYSVSREKKERFSLILESASTNQTSMYLCASSLQGTTYEQYFGPGTRLTVT.

The gene calls are TRBV9 and TRBJ1-2; 10 nucleotides align to TRBD1. From germline, CDR1 is SGDLS and CDR2 YYNGEE. There are 17 residues in the CDR3. Unmatched junction bases numbered 8, after V lost 0 bases and J lost 3 bases. The CDR3 is CASSVVLTGGFDYGYTF. As DNA, the CDR3 is TGTGCCAGCAGCGTAGTTTTGACAGGGGGCTTTGACTATGGCTACACCTTC.

The rearrangement joins TRBV7-9 to TRBJ2-5; D might be TRBD1 (5 bases). This CDR3 is 14 amino acids long. Deletions cut 4 bases from V and 5 bases from J, with 14 bases between. CDR1 is SEHNR, CDR2 FQNEAQ, per germline (reference sequence). In nucleotides, the CDR3 is TGTGCCAGCAGCTCCAGAGGACAAGCGGAGACCCAGTACTTC. Protein sequence: CASSSRGQAETQYF.

The chain is built from TRBV6-1 and TRBJ1-2; 7 nucleotides line up with TRBD1. This CDR3 contains 13 residues. The germline V gene encodes CDR1 MNHNS and CDR2 SASEGT. With V trimmed by 6 bases and J by 8 bases, 9 bases remained unmatched. DNA for the CDR3: TGTGCCAGCAGCACTACAGGGGTGGGAGGCTACACCTTC. Amino acids: CASSTTGVGGYTF.

Remarks on this clone: In the same sample, other DNA sequences code for this CDR3. The genes are TRBV27 and TRBJ2-1; D remains ambiguous. Trimming took 2 bases from V and 5 from J, leaving 7 bases between them. The CDR3 has 13 amino acids. Per the germline V gene, CDR1 is MNHEY and CDR2 is SMNVEV (reference sequence). The CDR3: CASSLGRDNEQFF. The CDR3 DNA is TGTGCCAGCAGTTTAGGGCGTGACAATGAGCAGTTCTTC.

This chain joins TRBV6-6 and TRBJ1-1; D remains ambiguous. CDR1 and CDR2 from the germline V gene are MNHNY and SVGAGI (reference sequence). Trimming pared 0 bases from V and 2 bases from J, leaving 10 bases between. This CDR3 has 15 amino acids. CDR3 protein: CASSYSEQLNTEAFF. CDR3 nucleotides: TGTGCCAGCAGTTACTCGGAACAGCTCAACACTGAAGCTTTCTTT.

The chain links TRBV9 to TRBJ2-3; D is ambiguous. Trimming shortened V by 5 bases and J by 1 base, and 8 bases separated the two germline ends. The CDR3 is 13 residues long. Germline V gives CDR1 SGDLS, CDR2 YYNGEE. CDR3 sequence (DNA): TGTGCCAGCAGTATTGGCCGCACAGATACGCAGTATTTT. Amino acid sequence: CASSIGRTDTQYF.

This clone was seen only a few times. The sample holds other DNA sequences that translate to the same CDR3. The chain carries TRBV5-6 and TRBJ2-2; 11 nucleotides align to TRBD2. The CDR3 runs to 16 residues. After removal of 0 bases from V and 3 bases from J, the junction contained 1 base not matched to a gene. From germline, CDR1 is SGHDT and CDR2 YYEEEE. The CDR3: CASSLELAGDTGELFF. DNA for the CDR3: TGTGCCAGCAGCTTGGAACTAGCGGGAGACACCGGGGAGCTGTTTTTT.

In DNA form, the CDR3 reads TGTGCCAGCAGTGAACAGAACACTGAAGCTTTCTTT. Its translation is CASSEQNTEAFF. This sequence joins TRBV7-9 and TRBJ1-1; D gene unclear. V lost 6 bases, J lost 1 base, and 6 bases lay in between. The CDR3 runs to 12 residues. Looked up from germline, CDR1 is SEHNR and CDR2 is FQNEAQ (reference sequence).

The chain carries TRBV7-9 and TRBJ2-5; 7 nucleotides align to TRBD2. CDR3 length: 18 residues. J lost 2 bases, V lost 5 bases, and 17 bases had no gene match. Germline values: CDR1 SEHNR, CDR2 FQNEAQ (reference sequence). The CDR3 is CASSRPGSSTGGQETQYF. The CDR3 region has the DNA TGTGCCAGCAGCCGCCCTGGTTCCTCTACGGGGGGACAAGAGACCCAGTACTTC.

The chain has TRBV28 and TRBJ1-5; 7 positions match TRBD1. The CDR3 length is 15 residues. V lost 6 bases and J lost 5; bases outside the gene matches: 10. Per germline, CDR1 MDHEN and CDR2 SYDVKM. This chain's CDR3 is CASSETGQEHQPQHF. Here the CDR3 DNA reads TGTGCCAGCAGCGAAACAGGACAGGAGCATCAGCCCCAGCATTTT.

The chain recombines TRBV13 with TRBJ2-1; no clear D. Germline CDR1 reads PRHDT; CDR2 reads FYEKMQ (reference sequence). This CDR3 is built from 13 residues. V was clipped by 6 bases and J by 6 bases, with 12 bases between them. For the CDR3, the DNA is TGTGCCAGCAGGCCCGGCTCGGGCAATGAGCAGTTCTTC. Amino acids: CASRPGSGNEQFF. Looking up the rest from reference TRBV13 and TRBJ2-1 gives the full variable domain: AAGVIQSPRHLIKEKRETATLKCYPIPRHDTVYWYQQGPGQDPQFLISFYEKMQSDKGSIPDRFSAQQFSDYHSELNMSSLELGDSALYFCASRPGSGNEQFFGPGTRLTVL.

The chain carries TRBV14 and TRBJ2-1; D is possibly TRBD2 (6 bases). V dropped 1 base and J dropped 13 bases, with 29 bases sitting between them. The CDR3 runs to 18 residues. Germline loops: CDR1 SGHDN, CDR2 FVKESK. The CDR3 bases are TGTGCCAGCAGCCAAGGGGCCGGGGGTACAGACTATACAGTAGGTCAGTTCTTC. Translating gives CASSQGAGGTDYTVGQFF.

As concerns this clone: This specimen includes other DNA sequences encoding the same CDR3. The chain combines TRBV27 with TRBJ1-5, with a possible D match to TRBD1 (5 bases). The length of the CDR3 is 14 residues. Between the trimmed V and J ends, which lost 2 bases and 4 bases, there was a span of 9 bases. CDR1 MNHEY and CDR2 SMNVEV come from the germline V gene (reference sequence). The CDR3 DNA follows: TGTGCCAGCAGTTTAAGGGGTCAGAATCAGCCCCAGCATTTT. Translation: CASSLRGQNQPQHF.

The rearrangement joins TRBV18 to TRBJ2-7; TRBD2 matches at 7 bases. V shed 8 bases, J shed 6 bases, and the junction held 4 bases outside the gene matches. Germline V lookup: CDR1 KGHSH, CDR2 LQKENI. This CDR3 contains 11 residues. CDR3 region: CASREGSEQYF. CDR3 nucleotide sequence: TGTGCCAGCAGGGAGGGGAGCGAGCAGTACTTC.

The rearrangement uses TRBV6-5 and TRBJ1-1; unclear D gene. From germline, CDR1 is MNHEY and CDR2 SVGAGI. This CDR3 comprises 12 residues. Trimming stripped 5 bases from V and 2 bases from J, with 6 bases between. The CDR3 spells CASSHTNTEAFF. CDR3 coding DNA: TGTGCCAGCAGTCACACTAACACTGAAGCTTTCTTT.

This clone has only one observation. The chain is built from TRBV5-1 and TRBJ1-2, with no clear D. Trimming stripped 0 bases from V and 3 bases from J, with 6 bases between. CDR1 and CDR2 (germline): SGHRS, YFSETQ. The CDR3 runs to 13 residues. CDR3 residues: CASSLEEYYGYTF. The CDR3 DNA sequence: TGCGCCAGCAGCTTGGAAGAGTACTATGGCTACACCTTC.

This chain connects TRBV10-1 to TRBJ1-1; 7 nucleotides align to TRBD1. J gave up 3 bases and V 4 bases, and 8 bases lay outside the gene matches. Germline lookup yields CDR1 WNHNN and CDR2 SYGVQD (reference sequence). The CDR3 is made up of 15 amino acids. The CDR3 bases are TGCGCCAGCAGTGCGACAGGGTTGGGCTACACTGAAGCTTTCTTT. Translated: CASSATGLGYTEAFF.

This clone was seen just once. The rearrangement joins TRBV10-1 to TRBJ1-3; D call uncertain. The germline CDR1 and CDR2 sequences are WNHNN and SYGVQD (reference sequence). Trimming pared 6 bases from V and 0 bases from J, leaving 15 bases between. This CDR3 is built from 16 residues. The CDR3 region has the DNA TGCGCCAGCAGCATGGACGGATCCAGCTCTGGAAACACCATATATTTT. This translates into CASSMDGSSSGNTIYF.

The sample holds one count of this clone. The chain employs TRBV2 and TRBJ2-7; D not certain. CDR1 is SNHLY, CDR2 FYNNEI, per germline. V lost 6 bases and J lost 3, with 12 bases in between. This CDR3 contains 13 residues. The CDR3 nucleotides are TGTGCCAGCAGCCTTCGGAAGGGCTACGAGCAGTACTTC. Translation: CASSLRKGYEQYF.

The chain is built from TRBV27 and TRBJ2-2; 8 bases are shared with TRBD1. Per the germline V gene, CDR1 is MNHEY and CDR2 is SMNVEV (reference sequence). The CDR3 contains 17 residues. With V trimmed by 2 bases and J by 5 bases, 10 bases remained unmatched. The CDR3 spells CASSLIPQGAATGELFF. CDR3 bases: TGTGCCAGCAGTTTAATCCCCCAGGGGGCAGCGACCGGGGAGCTGTTTTTT.

As for this clone: Other DNA sequences in this sample translate to the same CDR3. This chain joins TRBV7-9 and TRBJ2-1; 8 positions agree with TRBD1. V gave up 5 bases and J gave up 2 bases; unmatched junction bases: 8. CDR3 length: 16 residues. The V gene's germline CDR1 is SEHNR and CDR2 FQNEAQ (reference sequence). The CDR3 is CASSPPPGQAYNEQFF. CDR3 DNA: TGTGCCAGCAGCCCTCCCCCGGGACAGGCCTACAATGAGCAGTTCTTC.

The gene calls are TRBV25-1 and TRBJ2-7; TRBD1 is a possible D gene (6 bases). This CDR3 contains 15 residues. V was shortened by 4 bases and J by 0 bases, with 13 bases between the two germline ends. The germline gives CDR1 MGHDK, CDR2 SYGVNS. CDR3 DNA: TGTGCCAGCAGTGGCAGGGGACCGCTCTCCTACGAGCAGTACTTC. Its translation: CASSGRGPLSYEQYF.

This clone appeared once. The chain links TRBV30 to TRBJ1-2; D not certain. The CDR3 is 13 amino acids. V dropped 4 bases and J dropped 7 bases, with 16 bases sitting between them. CDR1 is GTSNPN and CDR2 is SVGIG in the germline V gene (reference sequence). CDR3 DNA sequence: TGTGCCTGGATCCTAGCGGGAGGTGGTGGCTACACCTTC. Its protein is CAWILAGGGGYTF.

This sequence joins TRBV19 and TRBJ2-7; D is unresolved. The CDR3 runs to 15 residues. The germline V gene has CDR1 LNHDA and CDR2 SQIVND (reference sequence). V gave up 3 bases and J gave up 3 bases, with 15 bases separating them. The CDR3 DNA reads TGTGCCAGTAGTATGGGGAACAGTGTCGTCTACGAGCAGTACTTC. Encoded protein: CASSMGNSVVYEQYF.

The J gene is TRBJ2-3, the V gene TRBV29-1, with 7 bases matching TRBD2. Trimming cost V 0 bases and J 1 base; bases outside gene matches: 7. The CDR3 is made up of 16 amino acids. Germline assignment: CDR1 SQVTM and CDR2 ANQGSEA. The CDR3 region has the DNA TGCAGCGTTGAAGACGCATCTAGCGGACGCACAGATACGCAGTATTTT. It is translated as CSVEDASSGRTDTQYF.